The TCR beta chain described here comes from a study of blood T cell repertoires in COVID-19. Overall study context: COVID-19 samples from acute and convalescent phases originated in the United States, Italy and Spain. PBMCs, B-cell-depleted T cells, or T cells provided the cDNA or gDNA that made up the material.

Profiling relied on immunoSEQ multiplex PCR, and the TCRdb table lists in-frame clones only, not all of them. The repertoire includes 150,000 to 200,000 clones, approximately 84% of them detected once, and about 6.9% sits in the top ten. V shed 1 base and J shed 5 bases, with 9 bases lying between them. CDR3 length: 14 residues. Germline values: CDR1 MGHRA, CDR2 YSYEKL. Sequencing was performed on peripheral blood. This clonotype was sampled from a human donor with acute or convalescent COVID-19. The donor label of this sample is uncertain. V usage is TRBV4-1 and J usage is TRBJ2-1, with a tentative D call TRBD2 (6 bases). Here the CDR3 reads CASSQAAGDNEQFF. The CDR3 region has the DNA TGCGCCAGCAGCCAAGCAGCGGGTGACAATGAGCAGTTCTTC.